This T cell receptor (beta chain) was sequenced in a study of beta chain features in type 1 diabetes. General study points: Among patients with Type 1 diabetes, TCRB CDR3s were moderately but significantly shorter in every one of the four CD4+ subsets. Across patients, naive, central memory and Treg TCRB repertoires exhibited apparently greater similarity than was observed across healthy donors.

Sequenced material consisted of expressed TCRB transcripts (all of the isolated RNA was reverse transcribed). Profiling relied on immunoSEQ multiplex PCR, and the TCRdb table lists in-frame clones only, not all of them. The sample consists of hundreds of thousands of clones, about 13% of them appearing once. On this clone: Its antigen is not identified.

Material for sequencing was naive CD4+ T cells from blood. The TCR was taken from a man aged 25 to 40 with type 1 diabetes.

For the CDR3, the DNA is TGTGCCTGGAGTATCACAGATGGCTACACCTTC. Its protein is CAWSITDGYTF. J is TRBJ1-2 and V is TRBV30; D unresolved. Germline V lookup: CDR1 GTSNPN, CDR2 SVGIG (reference sequence). The CDR3 has 11 amino acids. Trimming removed 2 bases from V and 6 bases from J, with 7 bases in between. Filled out from reference TRBV30 and TRBJ1-2, the complete variable domain reads SQTIHQWPATLVQPVGSPLSLECTVEGTSNPNLYWYRQAAGRGLQLLFYSVGIGQISSEVPQNLSASRPQDRQFILSSKKLLLSDSGFYLCAWSITDGYTFGSGTRLTVV.